The rows below give T cell receptor beta chains drawn from one sample of a study of OX40 agonist ivuxolimab in advanced cancers. The assay was immunoSEQ multiplex PCR, and TCRdb's table has in-frame clones only and misses some. The sample holds about 61,000 clones; 75% to 90% are singletons and the top ten take around 0.5%. The source material was CD4+ or CD8+ T cells sorted from blood, sampled in a trial of the OX40 agonist ivuxolimab. These receptors were collected from an adult with an advanced solid tumor such as melanoma, head and neck, liver or kidney cancer. Each CDR3 is given with its conserved first and last residue. The order of the fields is J gene, clone size, D gene, V gene, CDR3 DNA, CDR3 protein. A D gene is named only where the DNA matches it firmly. For some rows the clone size is stated as once, few or many, or as a class when expanded; others skip it.

TRBJ1-1 | . | . | TRBV19 | TGTGCCAGTAGTGTTCTGGCCGGGGTAGGGGCCGCTGAAGCTTTCTTT | CASSVLAGVGAAEAFF
TRBJ2-7 | few | . | TRBV5-1 | TGCGCCAGCAGCTCCGGGACGGTTACCTACGAGCAGTACTTC | CASSSGTVTYEQYF
TRBJ2-1 | few | . | TRBV19 | TGTGCCAGCAGGGTGGTAGCGTGGAAGTTAGATGAGCAGTTCTTC | CASRVVAWKLDEQFF
TRBJ2-5 | . | . | TRBV9 | TGTGCCAGCAGCGTAGGGTTGGGGGACCAGTACTTC | CASSVGLGDQYF
TRBJ1-5 | . | . | TRBV6-1 | TGTGCCAGCAGTGAAGATAGGATTTATAGCAATCAGCCCCAGCATTTT | CASSEDRIYSNQPQHF
TRBJ2-5 | . | TRBD1 | TRBV14 | TGTGCCAGCAGCCTACGACAGGGCGGAGGTTCGCAGTACTTC | CASSLRQGGGSQYF
TRBJ1-2 | . | TRBD1 | TRBV9 | TGTGCCAGCAGCGTAGACCCCGGACAGGGAAACTATGGCTACACCTTC | CASSVDPGQGNYGYTF
TRBJ1-2 | . | . | TRBV30 | TGTGCCTCACGAACGGGGGTGCGGGCTAACTATGGCTACACCTTC | CASRTGVRANYGYTF
TRBJ2-3 | once | . | TRBV5-4 | TGTGCCAGCAGCCTGACTGGGAGCTCCACAGATACGCAGTATTTT | CASSLTGSSTDTQYF
TRBJ1-2 | once | . | TRBV5-6 | TGTGCCAGCAGCTTAAACAGGGTGTTAGTAGGCTACACCTTC | CASSLNRVLVGYTF
TRBJ1-5 | . | TRBD1 | TRBV7-9 | TGTGCCAGCAGCCCCGGACAGGGTGGTGCGCCCCAGCATTTT | CASSPGQGGAPQHF
TRBJ2-5 | . | . | TRBV27 | TGTGCCAGCAGCTTCGGACGGGGCCAGACCCAGTACTTC | CASSFGRGQTQYF
TRBJ2-3 | . | . | TRBV6-6 | TGTGCCAGCAGTTCTAGGGGGGATACGCAGTATTTT | CASSSRGDTQYF
TRBJ2-7 | . | . | TRBV10-3 | TGTGCCATCAGTGATCTCTCCGAGGGCGGACTCGAGCAGTACTTC | CAISDLSEGGLEQYF
TRBJ2-7 | . | TRBD2 | TRBV25-1 | TGTGCCAGCAGTGAATTTAGGACTAGCAGCTACGAGCAGTACTTC | CASSEFRTSSYEQYF
TRBJ2-3 | . | . | TRBV5-1 | TGCGCCAGCAGCTTGTATGGTGCAGATACGCAGTATTTT | CASSLYGADTQYF
TRBJ2-1 | . | TRBD2 | TRBV4-2 | TGTGCCAGCAGCCTGGGCCCGGGGGGGCGACGAGAGAATGAGCAGTTCTTC | CASSLGPGGRRENEQFF
TRBJ1-2 | . | . | TRBV10-2 | TGCGCCAGCAGTCCTCCCTTACTCAGCTATGGCTACACCTTC | CASSPPLLSYGYTF
TRBJ2-3 | . | . | TRBV19 | TGTGCCAGTAGGGAATGGGCAGGGCCGGGCACAGATACGCAGTATTTT | CASREWAGPGTDTQYF
TRBJ1-6 | . | TRBD1 | TRBV10-3 | TGTGCCATCAGTGAGTCGAATAGCAACAGGGGAACGATGGGTTCACCCCTCCACTTT | CAISESNSNRGTMGSPLHF
TRBJ2-4 | once | . | TRBV13 | TGTGCCAGCAGCTCCCCTTTGTTAGCGGCCGCCAAAAACATTCAGTACTTC | CASSSPLLAAAKNIQYF
TRBJ2-5 | . | . | TRBV9 | TGTGCCAGCAGCGTAGGGAGGCGGGCGAACCAAGAGACCCAGTACTTC | CASSVGRRANQETQYF
TRBJ2-5 | . | . | TRBV21-1 | TGTGCAGTACCCCTAGAGACCCAGTACTTC | CAVPLETQYF
TRBJ1-2 | . | . | TRBV2 | TGTGCCAGTAAACAGGGAAGCCCAAATGGCTACACCTTC | CASKQGSPNGYTF
TRBJ1-2 | few | . | TRBV7-2 | TGTGCCAGCAGCTCAAAAGGGGGCTATGGCTACACCTTC | CASSSKGGYGYTF
TRBJ1-1 | . | TRBD1 | TRBV19 | TGTGCCAGTAGTACGGACAGGTTGAACACTGAAGCTTTCTTT | CASSTDRLNTEAFF
TRBJ2-4 | few | . | TRBV11-2 | TGTGCCAGCAGAAAAAATAAAAACATTCAGTACTTC | CASRKNKNIQYF
TRBJ2-3 | . | TRBD1 | TRBV19 | TGTGCCAGTAGTATGGGGACAGTCACAGATACGCAGTATTTT | CASSMGTVTDTQYF
TRBJ2-2 | . | . | TRBV4-2 | TGTGCCAGCAGCCAGGCACCGAACACCGGGGAGCTGTTTTTT | CASSQAPNTGELFF
TRBJ2-1 | . | . | TRBV6-1 | TGTGCCAGCAGTGTAAGGGATAGCTCCTACAATGAGCAGTTCTTC | CASSVRDSSYNEQFF
TRBJ2-5 | few | . | TRBV4-2 | TGTGCCAGCAGCCTCGGGGGGCCACAAGAGACCCAGTACTTC | CASSLGGPQETQYF
TRBJ1-4 | . | . | TRBV9 | TGTGCCAGCAGCCTTACAGGGAGGGAGAATGAAAAACTGTTTTTT | CASSLTGRENEKLFF
TRBJ2-4 | . | TRBD1 | TRBV23-1 | TGCGCCAGCAGTTCACAGGGGGCGCGGGGGATAGCCAAAAACATTCAGTACTTC | CASSSQGARGIAKNIQYF